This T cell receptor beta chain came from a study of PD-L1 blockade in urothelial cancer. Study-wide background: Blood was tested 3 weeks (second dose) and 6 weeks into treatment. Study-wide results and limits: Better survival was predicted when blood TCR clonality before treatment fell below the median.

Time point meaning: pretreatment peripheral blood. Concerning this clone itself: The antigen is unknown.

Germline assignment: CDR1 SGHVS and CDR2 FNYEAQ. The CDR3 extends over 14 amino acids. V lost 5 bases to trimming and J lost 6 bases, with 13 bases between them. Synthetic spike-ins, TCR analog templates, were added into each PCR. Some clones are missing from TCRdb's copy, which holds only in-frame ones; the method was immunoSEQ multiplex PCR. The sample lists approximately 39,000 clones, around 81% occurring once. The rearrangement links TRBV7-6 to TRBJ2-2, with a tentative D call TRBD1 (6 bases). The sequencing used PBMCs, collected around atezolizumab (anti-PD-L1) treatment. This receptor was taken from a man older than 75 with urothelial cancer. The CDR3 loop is CASSLSTGSGELFF. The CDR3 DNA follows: TGTGCCAGCAGCCTGTCAACAGGGTCCGGGGAGCTGTTTTTT.